A selection of T cell receptor beta chains follows, all from one sample in a study of blood T cell repertoires in COVID-19. Produced via immunoSEQ multiplex PCR; TCRdb's table is partial and in-frame only. The sample consists of 250,000 or so clones, 70% to 90% of them appearing once. Sequenced input: peripheral blood. Receptors were obtained from a woman in her seventies with active or convalescent COVID-19. The CDR3 runs from the conserved cysteine through the conserved F or W. D genes are given only for firm matches. Clone size, where shown, is once, few, many, or a class for clones that have expanded.

clone_size j_call d_call v_call cdr3_length cdr3_aa cdr3_nt
NA TRBJ1-3 NA TRBV7-2 14 CASSLDRAGNTIYF TGTGCCAGCAGCTTAGACAGGGCTGGAAACACCATATATTTT
NA TRBJ1-6 NA TRBV7-2 11 CASSLQGPLHF TGTGCCAGCAGCCTCCAGGGGCCCCTCCACTTT
NA TRBJ1-3 NA TRBV4-3 14 CASSQESAGNTIYF TGCGCCAGCAGCCAAGAGTCAGCTGGAAACACCATATATTTT
NA TRBJ2-3 NA TRBV7-2 17 CASRPSTSSPSTDTQYF TGTGCCAGCAGGCCATCCACTAGCTCCCCTAGCACAGATACGCAGTATTTT
NA TRBJ1-1 NA TRBV6-5 14 CASSYSGGRTEAFF TGTGCCAGCAGTTACTCTGGGGGGAGGACTGAAGCTTTCTTT
NA TRBJ1-5 NA TRBV19 12 CASSFLYQPQHF TGTGCCAGTAGTTTCCTGTATCAGCCCCAGCATTTT
NA TRBJ2-2 TRBD1 TRBV29-1 15 CSVKTGGLGGGELFF TGCAGCGTCAAGACAGGGGGCTTAGGGGGCGGGGAGCTGTTTTTT
NA TRBJ2-7 NA TRBV25-1 14 CASRETGFSYEQYF TGTGCCAGCAGAGAAACAGGGTTCTCCTACGAGCAGTACTTC
NA TRBJ1-4 NA TRBV5-4 14 CASSRDRVGEKLFF TGTGCCAGCAGTCGTGACAGAGTAGGGGAAAAACTGTTTTTT
NA TRBJ1-6 NA TRBV28 15 CASGIRGSYNSPLHF TGTGCCAGCGGTATTAGGGGATCTTATAATTCACCCCTCCACTTT
NA TRBJ1-1 NA TRBV9 13 CASSTPLKTEAFF TGTGCCAGCAGCACTCCCCTGAAAACTGAAGCTTTCTTT
NA TRBJ1-5 TRBD1 TRBV6-5 15 CASSYAGQGKQPQHF TGTGCCAGCAGTTACGCGGGACAGGGTAAACAGCCCCAGCATTTT
NA TRBJ1-4 NA TRBV5-1 18 CASSLRTVGSATNEKLFF TGCGCCAGCAGCTTACGGACAGTTGGGAGCGCAACTAATGAAAAACTGTTTTTT
NA TRBJ1-4 NA TRBV5-8 16 CASSGTPQGNYEKLFF TGTGCCAGCAGCGGGACCCCACAGGGTAACTATGAAAAACTGTTTTTT
once TRBJ1-5 TRBD1 TRBV6-5 13 CASSMDRAQPQHF TGTGCCAGCAGTATGGACAGGGCTCAGCCCCAGCATTTT
NA TRBJ2-7 TRBD1 TRBV6-2/TRBV6-3 16 CASSYSKTGGVYEQYF TGTGCCAGCAGTTACTCGAAGACAGGGGGCGTCTACGAGCAGTACTTC
NA TRBJ2-7 NA TRBV5-4 12 CASSLDRYEQYF TGTGCCAGCAGCTTGGACAGGTACGAGCAGTACTTC
NA TRBJ1-6 TRBD1 TRBV7-2 15 CASSLGQGGNSPLHF TGTGCCAGCAGCTTAGGACAGGGAGGTAATTCACCCCTCCACTTT
NA TRBJ1-5 NA TRBV19 14 CASSNTANHQPQHF TGTGCCAGTAGTAACACAGCTAACCATCAGCCCCAGCATTTT
once TRBJ1-2 TRBD1 TRBV19 13 CASSLTGRGGYTF TGTGCCAGTAGCCTGACAGGGCGAGGAGGCTACACCTTC
few TRBJ1-1 NA TRBV2 11 CASEANTEAFF TGTGCCAGCGAGGCCAACACTGAAGCTTTCTTT
NA TRBJ1-2 NA TRBV2 15 CASSEEGLPTEGYTF TGTGCCAGCAGTGAAGAGGGGCTCCCAACGGAGGGCTACACCTTC
NA TRBJ1-4 NA TRBV5-1 15 CASSLNTATNEKLFF TGCGCCAGCAGCTTGAACACAGCAACTAATGAAAAACTGTTTTTT
NA TRBJ1-1 TRBD1 TRBV11-2 15 CASSTGDWMNTEAFF TGTGCCAGCAGTACAGGGGATTGGATGAACACTGAAGCTTTCTTT
NA TRBJ1-5 NA TRBV24-1 16 CATSDLAGGPNQPQHF TGTGCCACCAGTGACCTTGCGGGGGGGCCGAATCAGCCCCAGCATTTT
NA TRBJ2-5 NA TRBV7-9 14 CASSLTGREETQYF TGTGCCAGCAGCTTAACAGGGCGGGAAGAGACCCAGTACTTC
NA TRBJ1-2 NA TRBV19 11 CASSISTGYTF TGTGCCAGTAGTATTTCGACAGGCTACACCTTC
NA TRBJ2-5 NA TRBV10-3 14 CAISEREGVETQYF TGTGCCATCAGTGAGAGGGAGGGGGTAGAGACCCAGTACTTC
NA TRBJ1-2 NA TRBV6-5 11 CASQEEYGYTF TGTGCCAGCCAAGAAGAGTATGGCTACACCTTC
once TRBJ1-2 NA TRBV6-2/TRBV6-3 15 CASSYEGPRSWGYTF TGTGCCAGCAGTTACGAGGGTCCCCGAAGTTGGGGCTACACCTTC
NA TRBJ1-2 TRBD1 TRBV5-1 14 CASSSRGQGEGYTF TGCGCCAGCAGTTCGAGAGGACAGGGGGAGGGCTACACCTTC
NA TRBJ1-1 NA TRBV19 13 CASNALGNTEAFF TGTGCCAGTAATGCCCTCGGGAACACTGAAGCTTTCTTT
NA TRBJ2-2 TRBD1 TRBV3-1/TRBV3-2 16 CASSQPRTGTAGELFF TGTGCCAGCAGCCAACCAAGGACAGGGACGGCCGGGGAGCTGTTTTTT
NA TRBJ1-1 NA TRBV19 16 CASPPAKGQENTEAFF TGTGCCAGTCCACCAGCTAAGGGGCAGGAGAACACTGAAGCTTTCTTT
few TRBJ1-4 NA TRBV12-3/TRBV12-4 13 CASRSDRNEKLFF TGTGCCAGCAGGTCCGACAGAAATGAAAAACTGTTTTTT
once TRBJ1-2 TRBD1 TRBV24-1 16 CATSDFVGNRGHGYTF TGTGCCACCAGTGATTTCGTGGGGAACAGGGGCCATGGCTACACCTTC
NA TRBJ1-2 NA TRBV4-3 13 CASSQDSDYGYTF TGCGCCAGCAGCCAAGATTCGGACTATGGCTACACCTTC
NA TRBJ2-5 NA TRBV18 14 CASSLQAVQETQYF TGTGCCAGCTCACTACAGGCAGTTCAAGAGACCCAGTACTTC
NA TRBJ2-3 NA TRBV5-4 12 CASSVGRDTQYF TGTGCCAGCAGCGTCGGTCGGGATACGCAGTATTTT
few TRBJ1-2 NA TRBV6-2/TRBV6-3 13 CASSRKGDYGYTF TGTGCCAGCAGTAGGAAGGGGGACTATGGCTACACCTTC
NA TRBJ1-6 NA TRBV19 13 CAGRGSYNSPLHF TGTGCCGGAAGGGGCTCCTATAATTCACCCCTCCACTTT
NA TRBJ2-3 TRBD2 TRBV18 16 CASSPQGLAGTDTQYF TGTGCCAGCTCACCACAGGGACTAGCGGGCACAGATACGCAGTATTTT
NA TRBJ2-5 NA TRBV10-1 15 CASSESSFEGRAQYF TGCGCCAGCAGTGAGTCGAGCTTCGAGGGTCGAGCCCAGTACTTC
NA TRBJ1-5 NA TRBV10-3 12 CAIGPHNQPQHF TGTGCCATCGGCCCGCACAATCAGCCCCAGCATTTT
NA TRBJ2-3 TRBD2 TRBV7-2 16 CASSLVASGATDTQYF TGTGCCAGCAGCTTAGTGGCTAGCGGGGCTACAGATACGCAGTATTTT
NA TRBJ1-1 NA TRBV2 15 CASSETAFLNTEAFF TGTGCCAGCAGTGAAACAGCCTTTCTGAACACTGAAGCTTTCTTT
NA TRBJ1-6 NA TRBV29-1 13 CSVGEDDNSPLHF TGCAGCGTTGGGGAGGACGATAATTCACCCCTCCACTTT
once TRBJ1-1 NA TRBV2 13 CASNDQANTEAFF TGTGCCAGCAACGATCAGGCGAACACTGAAGCTTTCTTT
NA TRBJ1-2 NA TRBV6-1 12 CASSDRVQGYTF TGTGCCAGCAGTGACAGGGTGCAAGGCTACACCTTC
NA TRBJ1-5 NA TRBV19 14 CASSITLSNQPQHF TGTGCCAGTAGTATTACTCTTAGCAATCAGCCCCAGCATTTT
NA TRBJ2-3 NA TRBV19 13 CASKVTGTDTQYF TGTGCCAGTAAAGTGACAGGCACAGATACGCAGTATTTT
NA TRBJ2-3 NA TRBV21-1 18 CASSKVPGQLFIRDTQYF TGTGCCAGCAGCAAAGTTCCGGGACAATTATTCATCCGAGATACGCAGTATTTT
NA TRBJ1-1 TRBD1 TRBV19 16 CASSKGRGTGKSEAFF TGTGCCAGTAGCAAGGGGAGGGGGACAGGGAAATCTGAAGCTTTCTTT
NA TRBJ1-2 NA TRBV12-3/TRBV12-4 13 CASSLGLYGGYTF TGTGCCAGCAGTTTGGGACTATATGGTGGCTACACCTTC
NA TRBJ1-3 NA TRBV5-6 17 CASSLWGATSLENTIYF TGTGCCAGCAGCTTATGGGGAGCCACAAGCTTGGAAAACACCATATATTTT
NA TRBJ2-5 NA TRBV15 16 CATSPWGGQEQETQYF TGTGCCACCAGCCCATGGGGGGGACAGGAACAAGAGACCCAGTACTTC
NA TRBJ1-1 NA TRBV21-1 16 CASSKDSNRGNTEAFF TGTGCCAGCAGCAAAGACTCAAATAGGGGGAACACTGAAGCTTTCTTT
NA TRBJ2-2 NA TRBV5-1 17 CASSLEQGFLNTGELFF TGCGCCAGCAGCTTAGAACAGGGATTTCTGAACACCGGGGAGCTGTTTTTT